A single sample gave rise to the 10 T cell receptor beta chains below, sequenced in a study of response to subunit inactivated influenza vaccine. Via MiXCR, TCRdb re-called the RT-PCR reads, giving one row per CDR3 protein. Of approximately 500,000 distinct CDR3 sequences listed, around 13% are singletons. The sequencing here drew on PBMCs from blood, taken more than 35 days after vaccination. These receptors came from a middle-aged man who received an inactivated influenza vaccine.

The chain links TRBV24-1 to TRBJ2-1; 10 bases fit TRBD2. The CDR3 has 17 residues. With 3 bases clipped from V and 4 bases from J, the junction kept 8 bases outside the gene matches. CDR1 and CDR2 (germline): KGHDR, SFDVKD. The CDR3 nucleotides read TGTGCCACCAGTGATGGGCTAGCGGGAGAGACATACAATGAGCAGTTCTTC. Translating it yields CATSDGLAGETYNEQFF.

The chain joins TRBV20-1 to TRBJ1-5, with D possibly TRBD1 on 5 matching bases. V gave up 3 bases and J gave up 5 bases, with 11 bases separating them. Germline assignment: CDR1 DFQATT and CDR2 SNEGSKA (reference sequence). CDR3 length: 13 residues. The chain's CDR3 is CSARLGADQPQHF. The CDR3, as DNA: TGCAGTGCTAGGCTTGGGGCTGATCAGCCCCAGCATTTT.

The chain recombines TRBV10-2 with TRBJ1-5; D might be TRBD1 (5 bases). The germline V gene encodes CDR1 WSHSY and CDR2 SAAADI. The CDR3 runs 14 residues. V lost 4 bases, J lost 2 bases, and 9 bases lay in between. The CDR3 nucleotides read TGCGCCAGCAGTGTCCAGGGCGGCAATCAGCCCCAGCATTTT. This translates into CASSVQGGNQPQHF.

The sample holds many counts of this clonotype. The V gene is TRBV5-1, the J gene TRBJ2-7; 7 bases line up with TRBD1. The V gene end was trimmed by 4 bases and the J gene end by 2 bases; junction bases not matched to a gene: 6. Germline CDR1 is SGHRS and CDR2 is YFSETQ. This CDR3 is built from 14 residues. In nucleotides, the CDR3 is TGCGCCAGCAGCCTCGGGACAGTACCCTACGAGCAGTACTTC. Protein: CASSLGTVPYEQYF. The full variable domain, rest sourced from reference TRBV5-1 and TRBJ2-7, is KAGVTQTPRYLIKTRGQQVTLSCSPISGHRSVSWYQQTPGQGLQFLFEYFSETQRNKGNFPGRFSGRQFSNSRSEMNVSTLELGDSALYLCASSLGTVPYEQYFGPGTRLTVT.

This chain connects TRBV6-2 or TRBV6-3 to TRBJ2-7, with TRBD1 as a possible D gene (5 bases). Trimming pared 7 bases from V and 2 bases from J, leaving 12 bases between. The length of the CDR3 is 13 residues. Per germline, CDR1 MNHEY and CDR2 SVGEGT. CDR3 coding DNA: TGTGCCAGCATTGGACACCTCCCCTACGAGCAGTACTTC. This translates into CASIGHLPYEQYF.

This clonotype was counted only a few times. J is TRBJ2-7 and V is TRBV20-1; TRBD1 or TRBD2 may be the D gene (6 bases each). Germline V gives CDR1 DFQATT, CDR2 SNEGSKA (reference sequence). The CDR3 is 13 amino acids. Trimming took off 6 bases at V and 4 bases at J, with 16 bases between the two ends. The CDR3 loop is CSAHTGGKYEQYF. The CDR3 DNA follows: TGCAGTGCCCATACCGGGGGCAAGTACGAGCAGTACTTC.

The chain links TRBV27 to TRBJ2-7; 9 bases agree with TRBD1. The trim removed 6 bases at V and 4 bases at J, leaving 4 bases unmatched. Germline V gene sequence: CDR1 MNHEY, CDR2 SMNVEV (reference sequence). The CDR3 length is 13 residues. This CDR3 is CASRQGAIYEQYF. The DNA of the CDR3 is TGTGCCAGCAGACAGGGGGCCATTTACGAGCAGTACTTC.

This chain joins TRBV6-1 and TRBJ2-7; D is ambiguous. The germline V and J ends were trimmed by 11 bases and 0 bases, with 11 bases remaining between them. The germline V gene has CDR1 MNHNS and CDR2 SASEGT. This CDR3 contains 12 residues. This chain's CDR3 is CAVGSSSYEQYF. The DNA for the CDR3 is TGTGCCGTTGGCAGCAGCTCCTACGAGCAGTACTTC.

This clonotype was observed a handful of times. This sequence joins TRBV24-1 and TRBJ2-3, with D maybe TRBD2 (6 bases). This CDR3 is built from 13 residues. V was clipped by 4 bases and J by 11 bases, with 15 bases between them. The germline V gene has CDR1 KGHDR and CDR2 SFDVKD. The CDR3 is CATSESGRIWQYF. In nucleotides, the CDR3 is TGTGCCACCAGTGAAAGTGGGAGGATTTGGCAGTATTTT.

The sample holds a few counts of this clonotype. The chain couples TRBV5-1 to TRBJ2-5, with a possible D match to TRBD1 (6 bases). V was trimmed by 4 bases and J by 1 base, leaving 14 bases between them. CDR1 SGHRS and CDR2 YFSETQ come from the germline V gene. The CDR3 contains 15 residues. The CDR3 DNA sequence: TGCGCCAGCAGCCAACTGACAGGCGTCCAAGAGACCCAGTACTTC. This encodes CASSQLTGVQETQYF.